These T cell receptor beta chains were read from a single sample in a study of vaccination and CD4 T cells after COVID-19. Their cognate antigens are unknown. MiXCR was run by TCRdb on the PCR reads, yielding one entry per CDR3 protein. The sample shows roughly 15,000 distinct CDR3 sequences, 45% to 60% of them seen only once. Material for sequencing was CD4+ T cells from blood, cultured in vitro. The source is a human donor who had recovered from COVID-19. Each CDR3 is given with its conserved first and last residue. D genes are given only for firm matches. Clone size is given for some rows only: seen once, a few or many times, or a class if the clone is expanded.

CDR3 | DNA | V | D | J | size
CASSLGQGAVEQYF | TGTGCCAGCAGTTTAGGACAGGGTGCGGTCGAGCAGTACTTC | TRBV27 | TRBD1 | TRBJ2-7 | -
CASSSTSGSTPDTQYF | TGTGCCAGCAGTTCGACTAGCGGGAGTACCCCAGATACGCAGTATTTT | TRBV27 | TRBD2 | TRBJ2-3 | -
CATSTRTGRYNSPLHF | TGTGCCACCAGCACAAGGACAGGGCGGTATAATTCACCCCTCCACTTT | TRBV15 | TRBD1 | TRBJ1-6 | -
CASSLDPVPNEKLFF | TGTGCCAGCAGCTTAGATCCGGTGCCTAATGAAAAACTGTTTTTT | TRBV7-2 | - | TRBJ1-4 | -
CVSSDTGGGETQYF | TGTGTCAGCAGCGATACAGGGGGCGGGGAGACCCAGTACTTC | TRBV6-9 | TRBD1 | TRBJ2-5 | -
CSASGEERRETQYF | TGCAGTGCCTCAGGAGAGGAGCGGAGAGAGACCCAGTACTTC | TRBV20-1 | - | TRBJ2-5 | -
CASANRLMNTEAFF | TGTGCCAGTGCCAACAGGCTGATGAACACTGAAGCTTTCTTT | TRBV19 | - | TRBJ1-1 | few
CASSTGFNYGYTF | TGTGCCAGCAGCACAGGGTTTAACTATGGCTACACCTTC | TRBV21-1 | - | TRBJ1-2 | once
CASSRGGQGGTIYGYTF | TGTGCCAGCAGTCGGGGTGGGCAGGGAGGGACTATCTATGGCTACACCTTC | TRBV27 | - | TRBJ1-2 | few
CSARAGDDSPLHF | TGCAGTGCCAGGGCGGGGGACGATTCACCCCTCCACTTT | TRBV20-1 | - | TRBJ1-6 | -
CASSEALPEGITEAFF | TGTGCCAGCAGTGAAGCGCTTCCGGAGGGAATCACTGAAGCTTTCTTT | TRBV2 | - | TRBJ1-1 | -
CSARDRGGVNSPLHF | TGCAGTGCTAGAGATCGAGGGGGAGTGAATTCACCCCTCCACTTT | TRBV20-1 | - | TRBJ1-6 | -
CASSYRSGPNTGELFF | TGTGCCAGCAGTTACCGGAGCGGGCCGAACACCGGGGAGCTGTTTTTT | TRBV6-5 | - | TRBJ2-2 | -
CASSIIRVGTGELFF | TGTGCCAGTAGTATAATCAGGGTGGGGACCGGGGAGCTGTTTTTT | TRBV19 | - | TRBJ2-2 | few
CASSPRGVLSYNEQFF | TGTGCCAGCAGTCCCCGGGGCGTCCTCTCCTACAATGAGCAGTTCTTC | TRBV2 | - | TRBJ2-1 | few
CSASRHLRGWNEQFF | TGCAGTGCTAGTCGCCACCTACGGGGTTGGAATGAGCAGTTCTTC | TRBV20-1 | - | TRBJ2-1 | -
CASSLNTGRGYTF | TGTGCCAGCAGCCTTAACACGGGGAGGGGCTACACCTTC | TRBV14 | - | TRBJ1-2 | -
CASSATGELFF | TGCGCCAGCAGCGCCACCGGGGAGCTGTTTTTT | TRBV5-1 | - | TRBJ2-2 | -
CSARPGWGTGELFF | TGCAGTGCTAGACCAGGTTGGGGCACCGGGGAGCTGTTTTTT | TRBV20-1 | - | TRBJ2-2 | few
CASTLTRNTGELFF | TGTGCCAGCACCCTCACGAGGAACACCGGGGAGCTGTTTTTT | TRBV2 | - | TRBJ2-2 | -
CASSLYPRGGINHEQFF | TGTGCCAGCAGCTTATACCCCCGGGGGGGAATCAACCATGAGCAGTTCTTC | TRBV7-2 | TRBD2 | TRBJ2-1 | -
CASSSLKRDLNREQFF | TGTGCCAGCAGTTCCTTAAAGCGGGACCTAAACCGGGAGCAGTTCTTC | TRBV27 | TRBD2 | TRBJ2-1 | -
CASSLEAGPNYGYTF | TGTGCCAGCAGCTTAGAGGCAGGTCCTAACTATGGCTACACCTTC | TRBV7-2 | - | TRBJ1-2 | -
CASSPSGGFQPQHF | TGTGCCAGCAGTCCCTCAGGTGGGTTTCAGCCCCAGCATTTT | TRBV12-3/TRBV12-4 | - | TRBJ1-5 | few
CAWSQWEGIGNGELFF | TGTGCCTGGAGTCAATGGGAGGGGATTGGTAACGGGGAGCTGTTTTTT | TRBV30 | TRBD2 | TRBJ2-2 | -
CASSHRGPAGTDTQYF | TGTGCCAGCAGCCATAGGGGGCCCGCCGGCACAGATACGCAGTATTTT | TRBV14 | TRBD1 | TRBJ2-3 | -
CASSVRQGTEQYF | TGTGCCAGCAGCGTACGACAGGGAACCGAGCAGTACTTC | TRBV7-6 | TRBD1 | TRBJ2-7 | -
CASSPGQGLEQYF | TGTGCCAGCAGCCCAGGACAGGGGCTGGAGCAGTACTTC | TRBV5-6 | TRBD1 | TRBJ2-7 | -
CATSGAANTGELFF | TGTGCCACCAGTGGGGCCGCGAACACCGGGGAGCTGTTTTTT | TRBV24-1 | - | TRBJ2-2 | -
CASRWDQETQYF | TGTGCCAGCAGATGGGATCAAGAGACCCAGTACTTC | TRBV11-3 | - | TRBJ2-5 | -